The source of this TCR beta chain is a study of T cell responses to AZD1222 COVID-19 vaccine. Study as a whole: Second-dose intervals of approximately 4 or approximately 12 weeks were pooled. Whole-study findings and limits: Spike-spanning, vaccine-associated CD4 TCRs were dominant at 160-218 and 743-854.

Concerning this clone itself: The target antigen is unknown.

V lost 2 bases to trimming and J lost 2 bases, with 10 bases between them. This CDR3 is built from 15 residues. Germline V gene data show CDR1 as ENHRY and CDR2 as SYGVKD. TCRdb's copy holds only in-frame clones and misses some; the assay was immunoSEQ multiplex PCR. The top ten clones hold 3% to 4% of a sample with tens of thousands of clones, about 90% of them seen once. The chain combines TRBV10-3 with TRBJ1-3, with D perhaps TRBD1 (6 bases). The sample consisted of peripheral blood, taken on day 0 of AZD1222 vaccination. This receptor was identified in an adult in good health. The CDR3 nucleotides read TGTGCCATCAGTGAGAGGGGGACGACTGGAAACACCATATATTTT. Its protein product is CAISERGTTGNTIYF.